These T cell receptor beta chains were read from a single sample in a study of blood T cell repertoires in COVID-19. Assay: immunoSEQ multiplex PCR; the TCRdb copy retains only in-frame clones and omits some. This repertoire shows nearly 50,000 clones, 70% to 90% found once; its top ten account for under 6%. Specimen: peripheral blood. All receptors come from a man aged 35 to 55 with active COVID-19. CDR3s include the opening cysteine and the closing phenylalanine or tryptophan. A D gene is named only where the DNA matches it firmly. Clone size is not always given. Where it is, it says once, few, many or a class for expanded clones.

d_call clone_size j_call v_call cdr3_aa cdr3_nt
TRBD2 NA TRBJ2-7 TRBV4-1 CASSQPSGRYEQYF TGCGCCAGCAGCCAACCCAGCGGGAGGTACGAGCAGTACTTC
TRBD2 NA TRBJ2-7 TRBV5-4 CASGYPGGPEQYF TGTGCCAGCGGTTATCCGGGAGGGCCCGAGCAGTACTTC
NA NA TRBJ2-7 TRBV27 CASSLSIGGEQYF TGTGCCAGCAGTTTATCTATAGGGGGCGAGCAGTACTTC
TRBD1 NA TRBJ2-2 TRBV19 CASAGDRVNTGELFF TGTGCCAGTGCTGGGGACAGGGTGAACACCGGGGAGCTGTTTTTT
NA NA TRBJ2-1 TRBV7-9 CASSLGRVLINNEQFF TGTGCCAGCAGCTTAGGCAGGGTATTAATCAACAATGAGCAGTTCTTC
NA few TRBJ1-3 TRBV6-2/TRBV6-3 CASSPNRFSGNTIYF TGTGCCAGCAGCCCCAACAGGTTCTCTGGAAACACCATATATTTT
NA NA TRBJ2-1 TRBV2 CASTRGYNEQFF TGTGCCAGCACCAGGGGATACAATGAGCAGTTCTTC
TRBD1 few TRBJ1-2 TRBV28 CASSGQGLGYTF TGTGCCAGCAGTGGACAGGGGCTAGGCTACACCTTC
TRBD2 NA TRBJ2-1 TRBV10-1 CASSEAFLAEVTHNEQFF TGCGCCAGCAGTGAGGCCTTCCTAGCGGAGGTAACCCACAATGAGCAGTTCTTC
NA NA TRBJ2-1 TRBV28 CASSSPSGSSYNEQFF TGTGCCAGCAGTTCCCCTTCGGGGAGCTCCTACAATGAGCAGTTCTTC
NA once TRBJ2-5 TRBV28 CASSPGEGGPKETQYF TGTGCCAGCAGCCCCGGAGAAGGCGGCCCCAAAGAGACCCAGTACTTC
TRBD2 once TRBJ2-1 TRBV5-6 CASLPKGLAGEDEQFF TGTGCCAGCCTCCCTAAAGGACTAGCGGGAGAGGATGAGCAATTCTTC
TRBD2 NA TRBJ2-2 TRBV10-3 CAISRLAGVPGELFF TGTGCCATCAGTCGACTAGCGGGAGTCCCCGGGGAGCTGTTTTTT
NA NA TRBJ1-1 TRBV27 CASSQNGGNTEAFF TGTGCCAGCAGTCAGAACGGCGGGAACACTGAAGCTTTCTTT
TRBD1 NA TRBJ1-4 TRBV5-1 CASSSDRDEKLFF TGCGCCAGCAGCTCCGACAGGGATGAAAAACTGTTTTTT
NA NA TRBJ2-1 TRBV27 CASRAGGNEQFF TGTGCCAGCAGGGCAGGGGGGAATGAGCAGTTCTTC
NA once TRBJ1-3 TRBV19 CASGQGTGNTIYF TGTGCCAGCGGGCAGGGAACAGGAAACACCATATATTTT
NA NA TRBJ2-2 TRBV5-1 CASSLGGGASTGELFF TGCGCCAGCAGCCTAGGAGGGGGCGCAAGCACCGGGGAGCTGTTTTTT
NA few TRBJ2-7 TRBV6-6 CASSYSNRYEQYF TGTGCCAGCAGTTACTCGAACCGGTACGAGCAGTACTTC
NA NA TRBJ1-5 TRBV28 CASSSIGRGMGQPQHF TGTGCCAGCAGTTCCATAGGAAGGGGTATGGGACAGCCCCAGCATTTT
TRBD1 NA TRBJ1-2 TRBV28 CASRRGTGVYGYTF TGTGCCAGCAGGCGCGGGACAGGGGTTTATGGCTACACCTTC
NA NA TRBJ2-7 TRBV9 CASSASGQSDEQYF TGTGCCAGCAGCGCCTCGGGACAATCTGACGAGCAGTACTTC
NA NA TRBJ2-7 TRBV6-6 CASSPGTYEQYF TGTGCCAGCAGCCCAGGCACCTACGAGCAGTACTTC
TRBD2 NA TRBJ2-2 TRBV5-1 CASSPSGPNTGELFF TGCGCCAGCAGCCCTAGCGGGCCGAACACCGGGGAGCTGTTTTTT
TRBD2 NA TRBJ2-1 TRBV19 CASSRLAGGNRYEQFF TGTGCCAGTAGTAGACTAGCGGGAGGGAACAGGTATGAGCAGTTCTTC
TRBD1 once TRBJ1-4 TRBV5-1 CASSPEGQGDNEKLFF TGCGCCAGCAGCCCCGAGGGACAGGGAGATAATGAAAAACTGTTTTTT
NA NA TRBJ2-2 TRBV5-4 CASSSSPTGELFF TGTGCCAGCAGCTCCTCCCCCACCGGGGAGCTGTTTTTT
TRBD1 NA TRBJ1-1 TRBV27 CASSLTGQGNTEAFF TGTGCCAGCAGTTTGACTGGACAGGGGAACACTGAAGCTTTCTTT
NA many TRBJ1-5 TRBV9 CASSDGVQGNQPQHF TGTGCCAGCAGCGACGGTGTACAGGGCAATCAGCCCCAGCATTTT
NA NA TRBJ1-2 TRBV12-3/TRBV12-4 CASSGDPYYGYTF TGTGCCAGCAGTGGAGACCCCTACTATGGCTACACCTTC
TRBD1 NA TRBJ1-2 TRBV5-1 CASSVGQGIGGYTF TGCGCCAGCAGCGTGGGACAGGGAATCGGTGGCTACACCTTC
NA NA TRBJ2-7 TRBV24-1 CATRSEGTNEQYF TGTGCCACCAGGTCGGAGGGTACGAACGAGCAGTACTTC
NA NA TRBJ1-2 TRBV6-1 CASSEGFQGYTF TGTGCCAGCAGTGAAGGGTTTCAGGGCTACACCTTC
NA NA TRBJ2-2 TRBV2 CASRRRSGRSTGELFF TGTGCCAGCAGAAGGAGAAGCGGAAGGAGCACCGGGGAGCTGTTTTTT
NA NA TRBJ1-2 TRBV5-1 CASMASPPDGYTF TGCGCCAGCATGGCCAGTCCCCCAGATGGCTACACCTTC
NA NA TRBJ1-2 TRBV19 CATLAAANYGYTF TGTGCCACCCTAGCGGCAGCTAACTATGGCTACACCTTC
TRBD1 few TRBJ2-5 TRBV7-3 CASSPPLPGQGKRRERETQYF TGTGCCAGCAGCCCCCCTCTTCCGGGACAGGGAAAAAGGCGGGAGAGAGAGACCCAGTACTTC
NA NA TRBJ1-2 TRBV4-1 CASSQEQGSPYGYTF TGCGCCAGCAGCCAAGAGCAGGGTTCCCCCTATGGCTACACCTTC
NA NA TRBJ2-1 TRBV6-5 CASIQGYEQFF TGTGCCAGCATTCAGGGGTATGAGCAGTTCTTC
TRBD1 NA TRBJ2-5 TRBV5-1 CASSPGTGEETQYF TGCGCCAGCAGCCCCGGGACAGGGGAAGAGACCCAGTACTTC
NA NA TRBJ2-1 TRBV19 CASELGGGYNEQFF TGTGCCAGTGAGTTGGGAGGGGGCTACAATGAGCAGTTCTTC
NA NA TRBJ1-3 TRBV21-1 CASSKNSGTGDSGNTIYF TGTGCCAGCAGCAAGAACTCCGGGACTGGGGATTCTGGAAACACCATATATTTT
NA NA TRBJ1-4 TRBV3-1/TRBV3-2 CASRGANEKLFF TGTGCCAGCAGAGGGGCTAATGAAAAACTGTTTTTT
NA NA TRBJ2-1 TRBV21-1 CASSKGGHPPLFNEQFF TGTGCCAGCAGCAAAGGGGGACATCCGCCTCTTTTCAATGAGCAGTTCTTC
TRBD1 NA TRBJ1-6 TRBV7-9 CASSLTRGDSPLHF TGTGCCAGCAGCTTAACCAGGGGGGATTCACCCCTCCACTTT
TRBD2 NA TRBJ2-7 TRBV6-5 CASKQSGISYEQYF TGTGCCAGCAAACAAAGCGGGATCTCCTACGAGCAGTACTTC
NA NA TRBJ2-7 TRBV13 CASSFNNYEQYF TGTGCCAGCAGCTTCAACAACTACGAGCAGTACTTC
TRBD1 medium-sized TRBJ2-3 TRBV18 CASSLTGGTDTQYF TGTGCCAGCTCACTGACAGGGGGCACAGATACGCAGTATTTT
NA NA TRBJ1-5 TRBV2 CASIFAFGQPQHF TGTGCCAGCATATTTGCTTTCGGTCAGCCCCAGCATTTT
NA NA TRBJ1-1 TRBV6-5 CASIQGPGVTEAFF TGTGCCAGTATACAGGGTCCGGGCGTCACTGAAGCTTTCTTT
NA NA TRBJ2-2 TRBV2 CASSEDAAGNTGELFF TGTGCCAGCAGTGAAGATGCAGCGGGGAACACCGGGGAGCTGTTTTTT
NA NA TRBJ1-1 TRBV7-9 CASMGARGEAFF TGTGCCAGCATGGGGGCCCGGGGTGAAGCTTTCTTT
NA once TRBJ1-2 TRBV6-1 CASSEGRGLSYGYTF TGTGCCAGCAGTGAGGGGCGGGGACTAAGCTATGGCTACACCTTC